The 10 T cell receptor beta chains below were found in one sample sequenced in a study of regulatory T cells in long-lasting Graves disease. To make TCR beta libraries, researchers used iRepertoire HTBI primers and Arm-PCR of CDR3 regions. TCRdb itself ran the multiplex PCR reads through MiXCR, one entry per CDR3 protein. The data hold roughly 500,000 distinct CDR3 sequences, with about 13% observed a single time. Documented time point: newly diagnosed GD, antithyroid drugs for less than 3 months. PBMCs provided the RNA from which the TCR library was made. Another study also made use of these data, one on T cells in Graves' hyperthyroidism and ophthalmopathy.

The specimen was peripheral blood mononuclear cells (PBMCs), collected at new diagnosis, from a patient treated with antithyroid drugs. The receptor source for this set is a man aged 30 to 39 with Graves disease.

This clonotype showed up just a few times. The chain joins TRBV28 to TRBJ1-5; D is unresolved. CDR3 size: 13 residues. Germline CDR1 reads MDHEN; CDR2 reads SYDVKM. V was trimmed by 8 bases and J by 0 bases, leaving 8 bases between them. The CDR3 is CASGLYSNQPQHF. The CDR3 DNA reads TGTGCCAGCGGACTTTATAGCAATCAGCCCCAGCATTTT.

This clonotype was found many times. The chain couples TRBV7-3 to TRBJ1-1; the D is unclear. Germline V lookup: CDR1 SGHTA, CDR2 FQGTGA. V was shortened by 3 bases and J by 1 base, with 9 bases between the two germline ends. The CDR3 covers 14 residues. CDR3 sequence reads: CASSFGGGNTEAFF. In DNA form, the CDR3 reads TGTGCCAGCAGCTTTGGAGGAGGGAACACTGAAGCTTTCTTT.

The sample holds a few counts of this clonotype. This chain connects TRBV27 to TRBJ2-2; possibly TRBD1 for D (6 bases). This CDR3 region has 16 residues. V was shortened by 3 bases and J by 4 bases, with 15 bases between the two germline ends. CDR1 MNHEY and CDR2 SMNVEV come from the germline V gene (reference sequence). CDR3 protein: CASSFRGTGGTGELFF. The CDR3 coding sequence is TGTGCCAGCAGTTTCAGGGGCACTGGCGGCACCGGGGAGCTGTTTTTT.

This clonotype was seen many times. The chain carries TRBV6-1 and TRBJ1-1; D is uncertain. The CDR3 runs 14 residues. Trimming took off 6 bases at V and 2 bases at J, with 13 bases between the two ends. Germline-derived CDR1 and CDR2 are MNHNS and SASEGT. The CDR3, as DNA: TGTGCCAGCAGACGGGTCCATCAAAACACTGAAGCTTTCTTT. Encoded protein: CASRRVHQNTEAFF.

In this sample, this clonotype turned up many times. The chain joins TRBV5-5 to TRBJ2-5, with 9 positions matching TRBD2. CDR3 size: 14 residues. The junction had 8 bases not matched to a gene; V was cut back by 6 bases and J by 5 bases. CDR1 is SGHKS, CDR2 YYEKEE, per germline (reference sequence). This CDR3 reads CASTYGGGVETQYF. For the CDR3, the DNA is TGTGCCAGCACCTACGGCGGGGGGGTTGAGACCCAGTACTTC.

This clonotype has at least ten counts. The rearrangement joins TRBV19 to TRBJ1-5, with 8 bases fitting TRBD1. CDR3 length equals 13 residues. V lost 6 bases, J lost 6 bases, and 4 bases stayed unmatched. The V gene's germline CDR1 is LNHDA and CDR2 SQIVND (reference sequence). The chain's CDR3 is CASRDRALQPQHF. CDR3 in DNA: TGTGCCAGTAGGGACAGGGCTCTTCAGCCCCAGCATTTT.

This clonotype came up many times. The CDR3 sequence is CSVTGTSLANEQFF. In DNA, the CDR3 is TGCAGCGTGACCGGGACTAGCCTGGCCAATGAGCAGTTCTTC. This chain uses TRBV29-1 with TRBJ2-1; 9 positions match TRBD2. CDR1 and CDR2 from the germline V gene are SQVTM and ANQGSEA. V gave up 6 bases and J gave up 6 bases; unmatched junction bases: 9. CDR3 length equals 14 residues.

This clonotype was counted ten times or more. The chain is built from TRBV20-1 and TRBJ2-3; 7 bases map to TRBD2. After removal of 5 bases from V and 6 bases from J, the junction contained 8 bases not matched to a gene. This CDR3 is 13 amino acids long. From germline, CDR1 is DFQATT and CDR2 SNEGSKA (reference sequence). The CDR3 region is CSAWGGAGDTQYF. CDR3 DNA sequence: TGCAGTGCTTGGGGGGGTGCCGGCGATACGCAGTATTTT.

This chain's CDR3 is CAVTTGPTGELFF. In DNA, the CDR3 is TGTGCCGTGACGACAGGGCCCACCGGGGAGCTGTTTTTT. The chain links TRBV24-1 to TRBJ2-2; 7 bases are shared with TRBD1. This CDR3 spans 13 amino acids. J lost 4 bases, V lost 12 bases, and 7 bases had no gene match. Per germline, CDR1 KGHDR and CDR2 SFDVKD.

This clonotype was counted at least ten times. V and J are TRBV10-3 and TRBJ2-1; 12 bases fit TRBD2. Germline trimming cut 5 bases from V and 7 bases from J; bases unmatched to any gene: 6. The CDR3 contains 15 residues. From germline, CDR1 is ENHRY and CDR2 SYGVKD. In DNA form, the CDR3 reads TGTGCCATCAGTTTAACTAGCGGGAGGTTGAATGAGCAGTTCTTC. Residues: CAISLTSGRLNEQFF.